The 10 T cell receptor beta chains below come from one sample, sequenced in a study of T cells after yellow fever vaccination. TCRdb ran MiXCR on the 5' RACE reads and lists one entry per CDR3 protein. Of roughly 500,000 distinct CDR3 sequences detected, under 25% appear once; the ten largest clones hold roughly an eighth. Source: PBMCs, taken 15 days after the yellow fever booster vaccination. Receptors originate from a man aged 30-40 years who received the YFV17D yellow fever vaccine.

This clonotype was found a few times. The V gene is TRBV25-1, the J gene TRBJ2-3, with D possibly being TRBD2 (6 bases). Trimming shortened V by 8 bases and J by 8 bases, and 8 bases separated the two germline ends. This CDR3 spans 10 amino acids. The V gene's germline CDR1 is MGHDK and CDR2 SYGVNS. The DNA for the CDR3 is TGTGCCAGCGGAGCGGGTACGCAGTATTTT. Protein: CASGAGTQYF.

This clonotype was observed a few times. The CDR3 nucleotides read TGCGCCAGCACCAATGACCGTGAGCAGTTCTTC. This encodes CASTNDREQFF. The V gene is TRBV5-1, the J gene TRBJ2-1; D call uncertain. Germline values: CDR1 SGHRS, CDR2 YFSETQ. Trimming removed 6 bases from V and 9 bases from J, with 10 bases in between. This CDR3 is 11 amino acids long. Full variable domain (missing parts from reference TRBV5-1 and TRBJ2-1): KAGVTQTPRYLIKTRGQQVTLSCSPISGHRSVSWYQQTPGQGLQFLFEYFSETQRNKGNFPGRFSGRQFSNSRSEMNVSTLELGDSALYLCASTNDREQFFGPGTRLTVL.

In its sample, this clonotype was seen a few times. The V gene is TRBV25-1, the J gene TRBJ2-1; D is unclear. V was shortened by 0 bases and J by 8 bases, with 8 bases between the two germline ends. Germline V gives CDR1 MGHDK, CDR2 SYGVNS. The CDR3 runs 13 residues. This CDR3 is CASSEYRRDEQFF. In nucleotides, the CDR3 is TGTGCCAGCAGTGAATATCGGCGAGATGAGCAGTTCTTC.

This clonotype came up a few times. The rearrangement joins TRBV4-3 to TRBJ2-2, with D perhaps given as TRBD1 or TRBD2 (5 bases each). Germline CDR1 and CDR2: LGHNA and YSLEER. Deletions cut 4 bases from V and 4 bases from J, with 10 bases between. The CDR3 length is 14 residues. Here the CDR3 reads CASSRDESTGELFF. CDR3 nucleotides: TGCGCCAGCAGCCGGGACGAATCCACCGGGGAGCTGTTTTTT.

This clonotype has more than one count but fewer than ten. The V gene is TRBV5-6, the J gene TRBJ1-1; possible D gene TRBD1, 5 bases. Trimming cost V 3 bases and J 5 bases, with 17 bases left between them. The germline V gene encodes CDR1 SGHDT and CDR2 YYEEEE. CDR3 size: 15 residues. This CDR3 reads CASSSSGDGGTEAFF. CDR3 bases: TGTGCCAGCAGCTCATCGGGGGACGGAGGAACTGAAGCTTTCTTT.

CDR3 sequence (DNA): TGTGCCAGTAGTAGACGAGAAGAGACTGGGCAGTACTTC. Translated: CASSRREETGQYF. The rearrangement uses TRBV19 and TRBJ2-7; D unclear. V was cut by 4 bases and J by 9 bases, with 16 bases left in between. CDR3 length equals 13 residues. Germline V gene sequence: CDR1 LNHDA, CDR2 SQIVND (reference sequence).

The rearrangement joins TRBV29-1 to TRBJ2-7; D might be TRBD2 (5 bases). Per the germline V gene, CDR1 is SQVTM and CDR2 is ANQGSEA. Trimming took off 6 bases at V and 1 base at J, with 7 bases between the two ends. This CDR3 spans 11 amino acids. The CDR3 DNA sequence: TGCAGCGTCAAGCGGTCCTACGAGCAGTACTTC. Translated, it gives CSVKRSYEQYF.

Remarks on this clonotype: Relative to the germline gene, one junction end is altered; a read error may explain this. The rearrangement joins TRBV2 to TRBJ2-1; 8 nucleotides agree with TRBD2. The germline V gene encodes CDR1 SNHLY and CDR2 FYNNEI. This CDR3 comprises 13 residues. The CDR3: CASSLGERETLIF. The CDR3 DNA is TGTGCCAGCAGCCTCGGGGAGCGGGAGACTCTCATCTTC.

V and J are TRBV6-1 and TRBJ1-1; 11 nucleotides match TRBD1. The CDR3 length is 13 residues. Per the germline V gene, CDR1 is MNHNS and CDR2 is SASEGT. After removal of 8 bases from V and 5 bases from J, the junction contained 4 bases not matched to a gene. In nucleotides, the CDR3 is TGTGCCAGCGGGGACAGGGGGTGGACTGAAGCTTTCTTT. Its protein product is CASGDRGWTEAFF.

Only a few counts were recorded for this clonotype. V and J are TRBV5-4 and TRBJ1-4; 7 bases are a match to TRBD1. Trimming removed 4 bases from V and 0 bases from J; junction bases left unmatched: 9. This CDR3 region has 17 residues. Looked up from germline, CDR1 is SGHNT and CDR2 is YYREEE (reference sequence). DNA of the CDR3: TGTGCCAGCAGCCCGGGACAGCTAGCGGCAACTAATGAAAAACTGTTTTTT. Amino acid sequence: CASSPGQLAATNEKLFF. The full variable domain, completed using reference TRBV5-4 and TRBJ1-4, is ETGVTQSPTHLIKTRGQQVTLRCSSQSGHNTVSWYQQALGQGPQFIFQYYREEENGRGNFPPRFSGLQFPNYSSELNVNALELDDSALYLCASSPGQLAATNEKLFFGSGTQLSVL.